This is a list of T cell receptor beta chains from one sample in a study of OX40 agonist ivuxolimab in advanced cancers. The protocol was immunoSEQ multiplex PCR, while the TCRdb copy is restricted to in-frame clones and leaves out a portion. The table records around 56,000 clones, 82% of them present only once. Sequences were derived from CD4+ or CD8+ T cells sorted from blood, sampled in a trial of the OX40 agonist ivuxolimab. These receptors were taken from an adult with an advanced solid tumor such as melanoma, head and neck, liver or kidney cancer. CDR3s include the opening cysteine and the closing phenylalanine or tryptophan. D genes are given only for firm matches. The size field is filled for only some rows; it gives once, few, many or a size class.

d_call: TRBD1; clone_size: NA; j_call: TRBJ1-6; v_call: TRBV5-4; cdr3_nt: TGTGCCAGCAGCTGGTCACAGGGGAATAATTCACCCCTCCACTTT; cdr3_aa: CASSWSQGNNSPLHF
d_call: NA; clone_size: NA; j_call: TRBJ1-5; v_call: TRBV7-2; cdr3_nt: TGTGCCAGCAGCGAGTCGATCAATCAGCCCCAGCATTTT; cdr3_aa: CASSESINQPQHF
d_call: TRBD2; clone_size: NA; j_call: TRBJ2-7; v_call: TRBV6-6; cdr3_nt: TGTGCCAGCAAATCCATAGCGGGGGGCTCCTACGAGCAGTACTTC; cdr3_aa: CASKSIAGGSYEQYF
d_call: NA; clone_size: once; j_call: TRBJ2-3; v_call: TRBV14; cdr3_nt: TGTGCCAGCAGCCAAGATAGGGGTCTAGCCGTCTCAGATACGCAGTATTTT; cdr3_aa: CASSQDRGLAVSDTQYF
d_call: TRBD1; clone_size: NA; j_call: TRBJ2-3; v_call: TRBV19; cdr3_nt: TGTGCCAGTAGTACCCGGGACAGGGGATGGGGAGATACGCAGTATTTT; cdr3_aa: CASSTRDRGWGDTQYF
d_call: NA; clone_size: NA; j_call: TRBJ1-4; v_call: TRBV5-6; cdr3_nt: TGTGCCAGCAGTTCCGCCCCGGGAGAAAAACTGTTTTTT; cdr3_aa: CASSSAPGEKLFF
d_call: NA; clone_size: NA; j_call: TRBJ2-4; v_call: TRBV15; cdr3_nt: TGTGCCACCAGCACGCCTACAACAGGGTCCAAAAACATTCAGTACTTC; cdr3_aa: CATSTPTTGSKNIQYF
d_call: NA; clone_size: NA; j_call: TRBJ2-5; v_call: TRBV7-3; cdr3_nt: TGTGCCAGCAGCTTACTCTCTCAGGGAGAGGGTGCGGAGACCCAGTACTTC; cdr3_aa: CASSLLSQGEGAETQYF
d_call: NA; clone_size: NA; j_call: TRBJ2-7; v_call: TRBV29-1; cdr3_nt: TGCAGCGTTTTAGCAGTCTCCTACGAGCAGTACTTC; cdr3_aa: CSVLAVSYEQYF
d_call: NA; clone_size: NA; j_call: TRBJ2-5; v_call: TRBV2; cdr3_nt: TGTGCCAGCAGTGAAGAGGGAGGTTGGAGGACCCAGTACTTC; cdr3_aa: CASSEEGGWRTQYF
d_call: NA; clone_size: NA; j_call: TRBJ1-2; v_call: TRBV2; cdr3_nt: TGTGCCAGTGTGCAGGATCGGGGGGGCTACACCTTC; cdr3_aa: CASVQDRGGYTF
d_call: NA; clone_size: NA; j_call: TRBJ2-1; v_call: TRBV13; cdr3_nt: TGTGCCAGCAGCTTCCGATACAATGAGCAGTTCTTC; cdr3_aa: CASSFRYNEQFF
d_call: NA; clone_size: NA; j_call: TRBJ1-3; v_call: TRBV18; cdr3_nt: TGTGCCAGCTCACAGGATATTTCTGGAAACACCATATATTTT; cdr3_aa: CASSQDISGNTIYF
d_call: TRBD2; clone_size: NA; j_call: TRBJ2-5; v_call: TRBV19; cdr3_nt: TGTGCCAGTAGTAGTACTAGCGGGGGAGAGACCCAGTACTTC; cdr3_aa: CASSSTSGGETQYF
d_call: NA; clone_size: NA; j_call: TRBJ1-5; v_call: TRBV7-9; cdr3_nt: TGTGCCAGCAGCCGTAGCGGGAACAATCAGCCCCAGCATTTT; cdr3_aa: CASSRSGNNQPQHF
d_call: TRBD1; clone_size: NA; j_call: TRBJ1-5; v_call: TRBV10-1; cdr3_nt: TGCGCCAGCAATCCACAGGGGTTCAATCAGCCCCAGCATTTT; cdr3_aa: CASNPQGFNQPQHF
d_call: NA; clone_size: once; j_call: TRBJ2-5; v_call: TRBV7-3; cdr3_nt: TGTGCCAGCAGCTTAACGAACGGAGAGACCCAGTACTTC; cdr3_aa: CASSLTNGETQYF
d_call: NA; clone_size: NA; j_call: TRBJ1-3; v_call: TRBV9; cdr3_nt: TGTGCCAGCAGCGTAGACCACAGGGTTTCCTCTGGAAACACCATATATTTT; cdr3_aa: CASSVDHRVSSGNTIYF
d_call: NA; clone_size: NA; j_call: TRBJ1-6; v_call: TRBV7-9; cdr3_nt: TGTGCCAGCAGCTTAGGGGGCAATTCACCCCTCCACTTT; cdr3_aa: CASSLGGNSPLHF
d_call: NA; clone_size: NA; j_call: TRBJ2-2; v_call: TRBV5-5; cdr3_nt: TGTGCCAGCAGCCACCAGCAGGGAACGAACACCGGGGAGCTGTTTTTT; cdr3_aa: CASSHQQGTNTGELFF
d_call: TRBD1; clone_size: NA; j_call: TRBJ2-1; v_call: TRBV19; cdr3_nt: TGTGCCAGTAGCCCGGGACAGGGAGCATACAATGAGCAGTTCTTC; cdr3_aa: CASSPGQGAYNEQFF
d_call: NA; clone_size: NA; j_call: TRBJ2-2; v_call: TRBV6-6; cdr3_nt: TGTGCCAGCAGTTACGAAGCGGCCGACACCGGGGAGCTGTTTTTT; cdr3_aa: CASSYEAADTGELFF
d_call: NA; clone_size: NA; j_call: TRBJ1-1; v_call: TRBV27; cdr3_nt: TGTGCCAGCAGTCAAGGGGCCTTCGGGACGTCTGAAGCTTTCTTT; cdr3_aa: CASSQGAFGTSEAFF
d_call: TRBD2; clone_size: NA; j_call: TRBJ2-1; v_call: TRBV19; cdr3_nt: TGTGCCAGTAGTCCTCTAGCGGGAGTCAATGAGCAGTTCTTC; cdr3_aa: CASSPLAGVNEQFF
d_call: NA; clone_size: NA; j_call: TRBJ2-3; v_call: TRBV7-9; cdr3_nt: TGTGCCAGCAGCTCCCTCTGGGGCAGGGTTGGAACAGATACGCAGTATTTT; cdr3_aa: CASSSLWGRVGTDTQYF
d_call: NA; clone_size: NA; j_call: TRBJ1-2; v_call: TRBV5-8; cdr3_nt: TGTGCCAGCAGCTTCATGGACCAGTTCTATGGCTACACCTTC; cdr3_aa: CASSFMDQFYGYTF
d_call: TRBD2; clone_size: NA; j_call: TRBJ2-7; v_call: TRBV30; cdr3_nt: TGTGCCTGGAGTGTCTTCGGGGGGACGGACTATTGGGAAAACTACGAGCAGTACTTC; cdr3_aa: CAWSVFGGTDYWENYEQYF
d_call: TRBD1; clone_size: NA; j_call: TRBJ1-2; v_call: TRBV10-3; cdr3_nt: TGTGCCATCAGTGACGACAGGGAGTATGGCTACACCTTC; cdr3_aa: CAISDDREYGYTF
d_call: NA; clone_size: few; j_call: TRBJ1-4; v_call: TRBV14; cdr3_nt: TGTGCCAGCAGCCCAGGACTGTCCGAAAAACTGTTTTTT; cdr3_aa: CASSPGLSEKLFF
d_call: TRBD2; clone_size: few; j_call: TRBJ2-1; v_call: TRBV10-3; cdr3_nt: TGTGCCATCCTTAGCGGGAGGGCCGATAGCAATGAGCAGTTCTTC; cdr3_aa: CAILSGRADSNEQFF
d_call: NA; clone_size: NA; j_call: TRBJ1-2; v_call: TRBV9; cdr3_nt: TGTGCCAGCAGCCGCATGGCCCGCTATGGCTACACCTTC; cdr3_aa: CASSRMARYGYTF
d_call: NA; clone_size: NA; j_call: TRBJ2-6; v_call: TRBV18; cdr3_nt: TGTGCCAGCTCCCCGCAGGACCTCTCTGGGGCCAACGTCCTGACTTTC; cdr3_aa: CASSPQDLSGANVLTF
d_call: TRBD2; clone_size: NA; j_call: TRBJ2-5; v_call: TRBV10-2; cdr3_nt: TGCGCCAGCACCGGACTAGCGGGGGAAATGGAGACCCAGTACTTC; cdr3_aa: CASTGLAGEMETQYF
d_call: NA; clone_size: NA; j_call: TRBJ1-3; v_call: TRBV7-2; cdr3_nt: TGTGCCAGCAGCTCCCAGGCCGGGGGGCCTGGAAACACCATATATTTT; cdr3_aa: CASSSQAGGPGNTIYF
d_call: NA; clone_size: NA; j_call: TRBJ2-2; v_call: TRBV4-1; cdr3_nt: TGCGCCAGCAGCCAAGGCACGAACACCGGGGAGCTGTTTTTT; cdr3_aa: CASSQGTNTGELFF
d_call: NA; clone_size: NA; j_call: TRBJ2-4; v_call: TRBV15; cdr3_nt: TGTGCCACCAGCAGAGAGGGTAGGGGGAGGGCCAAAAACATTCAGTACTTC; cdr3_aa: CATSREGRGRAKNIQYF
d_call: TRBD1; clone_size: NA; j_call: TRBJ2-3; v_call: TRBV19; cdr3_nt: TGTGCCAGTAGTAAAGGATTTTTCAGGGGGAACACAGATACGCAGTATTTT; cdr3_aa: CASSKGFFRGNTDTQYF
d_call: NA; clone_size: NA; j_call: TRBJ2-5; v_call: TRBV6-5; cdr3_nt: TGTGCCAGCAGTTACCCAGGGAGGCAAGAGACCCAGTACTTC; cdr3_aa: CASSYPGRQETQYF
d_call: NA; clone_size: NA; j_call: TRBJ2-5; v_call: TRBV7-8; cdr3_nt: TGTGCCAGCAGCTTTGTTAGCAGGGGAGGGTACCAAGAGACCCAGTACTTC; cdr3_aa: CASSFVSRGGYQETQYF
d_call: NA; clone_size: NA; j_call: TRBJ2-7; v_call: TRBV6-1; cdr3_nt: TGTGCCAGCACCCTTGATAGTTACGAGCAGTACTTC; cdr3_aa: CASTLDSYEQYF
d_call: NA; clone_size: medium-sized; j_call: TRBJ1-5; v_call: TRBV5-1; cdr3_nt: TGCGCCAGCAGCTTACACGGGACCGGCAATCAGCCCCAGCATTTT; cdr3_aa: CASSLHGTGNQPQHF
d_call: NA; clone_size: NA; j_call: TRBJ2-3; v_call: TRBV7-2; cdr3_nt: TGTGCCAGCAGCTACTCTGCAGATACGCAGTATTTT; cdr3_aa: CASSYSADTQYF
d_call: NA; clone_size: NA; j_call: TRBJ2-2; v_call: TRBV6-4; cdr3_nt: TGTGCCAGCAGCCCAGTGGTATGGGCCGGGGAGCTGTTTTTT; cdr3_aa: CASSPVVWAGELFF
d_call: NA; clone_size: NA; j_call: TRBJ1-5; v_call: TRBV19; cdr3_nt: TGTGCCAGTAGTATAGGTAGGCGGAGGGTTGTAAGCAATCAGCCCCAGCATTTT; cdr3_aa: CASSIGRRRVVSNQPQHF
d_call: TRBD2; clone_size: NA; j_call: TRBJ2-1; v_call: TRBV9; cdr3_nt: TGTGCCAGCAGCGTATGGTCTAGCGGGAGGAGGAATGAGCAGTTCTTC; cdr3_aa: CASSVWSSGRRNEQFF
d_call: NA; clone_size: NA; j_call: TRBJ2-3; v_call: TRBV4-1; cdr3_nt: TGCGCCAGCAGCCAAGGAAGGGACACAGATACGCAGTATTTT; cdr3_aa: CASSQGRDTDTQYF
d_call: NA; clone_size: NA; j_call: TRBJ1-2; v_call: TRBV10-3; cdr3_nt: TGTGCCATCGCCTCATCGGACTATGGCTACACCTTC; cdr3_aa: CAIASSDYGYTF
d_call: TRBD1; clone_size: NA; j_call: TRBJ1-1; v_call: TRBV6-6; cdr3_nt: TGTGCCAGCAGTAAACCCGGACAGGGGGTGAACACTGAAGCTTTCTTT; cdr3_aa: CASSKPGQGVNTEAFF
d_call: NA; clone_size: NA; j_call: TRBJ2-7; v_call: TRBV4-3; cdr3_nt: TGCGCCAGCAGCCAAGATGTCGGAAACTACGAGCAGTACTTC; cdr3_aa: CASSQDVGNYEQYF
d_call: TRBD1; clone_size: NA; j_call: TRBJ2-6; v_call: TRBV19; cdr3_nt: TGTGCCAGTAGTATCGCAGGGGGAGCTGGGGCCAACGTCCTGACTTTC; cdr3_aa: CASSIAGGAGANVLTF
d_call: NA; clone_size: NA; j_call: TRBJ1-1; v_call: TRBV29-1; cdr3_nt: TGCAGCGGGGACCCCGGAGGGGACACTGAAGCTTTCTTT; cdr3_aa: CSGDPGGDTEAFF
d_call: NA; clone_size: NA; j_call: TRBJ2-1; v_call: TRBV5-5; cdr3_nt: TGTGCCAGCAGCTTTACACAGGACAATGAGCAGTTCTTC; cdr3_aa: CASSFTQDNEQFF
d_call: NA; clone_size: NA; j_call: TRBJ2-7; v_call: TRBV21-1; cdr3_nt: TGTGCCACCCCCTTGGGGGGTCTATGCGAGCAGTACTTC; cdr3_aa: CATPLGGLCEQYF
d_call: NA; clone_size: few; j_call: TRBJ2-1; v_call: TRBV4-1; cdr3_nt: TGCGCCAGCAGCCCACTTACCCTCCGCCATCCCGGGGATGATGAGCAGTTCTTC; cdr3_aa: CASSPLTLRHPGDDEQFF
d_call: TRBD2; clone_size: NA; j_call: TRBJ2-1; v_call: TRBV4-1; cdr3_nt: TGCGCCAGCAGCCGGGCTAGCGGGGTTAATGAGCAGTTCTTC; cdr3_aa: CASSRASGVNEQFF
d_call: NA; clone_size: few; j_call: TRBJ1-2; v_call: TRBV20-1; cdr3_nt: TGCAGTGCTAGAGCGACCACGGCCACCTTC; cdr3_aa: CSARATTATF